This record covers a single T cell receptor (beta chain). Its target is unknown. This entry is derived from a study of identifying expanded T cells in peripheral blood. The protocol was immunoSEQ multiplex PCR, while the TCRdb copy is restricted to in-frame clones and leaves out a portion. Of tens of thousands of clones in the sample, roughly 84% were seen once. Unmatched junction bases numbered 15, after V lost 6 bases and J lost 3 bases. The CDR3 loop spans 18 amino acids. The germline gives CDR1 SGHTA, CDR2 FQGNSA. Collection occurred without any documented infections or immune events in donors. Study-wide results and caveats: Clone count variance between two-week samples rose with total template count.

The sample comprised blood. The V call is TRBV7-2, the J call TRBJ2-2; 8 bases align to TRBD2. The clonotype was recovered from a person between 18 and 75 years old in good health. CDR3 sequence: CASRGAKLREGDTGELFF. For the CDR3, the DNA is TGTGCCAGCAGAGGGGCTAAGCTTCGGGAGGGGGACACCGGGGAGCTGTTTTTT.